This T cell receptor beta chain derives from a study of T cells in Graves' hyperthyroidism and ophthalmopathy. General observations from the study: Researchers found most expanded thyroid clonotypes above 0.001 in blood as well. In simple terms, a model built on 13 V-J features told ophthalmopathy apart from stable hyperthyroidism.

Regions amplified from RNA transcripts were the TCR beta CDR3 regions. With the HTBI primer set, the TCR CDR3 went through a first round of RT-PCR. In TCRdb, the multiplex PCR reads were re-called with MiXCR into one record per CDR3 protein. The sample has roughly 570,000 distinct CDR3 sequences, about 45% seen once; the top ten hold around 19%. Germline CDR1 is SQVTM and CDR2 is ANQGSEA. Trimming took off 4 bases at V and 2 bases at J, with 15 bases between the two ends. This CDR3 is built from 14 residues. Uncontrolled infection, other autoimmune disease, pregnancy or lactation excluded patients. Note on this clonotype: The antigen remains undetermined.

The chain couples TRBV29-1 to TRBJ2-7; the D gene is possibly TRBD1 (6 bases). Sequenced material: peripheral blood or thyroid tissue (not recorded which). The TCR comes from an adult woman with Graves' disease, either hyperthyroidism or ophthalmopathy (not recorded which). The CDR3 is CSVGGPKNPYEQYF. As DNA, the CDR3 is TGCAGCGTTGGGGGGCCTAAAAATCCCTACGAGCAGTACTTC.